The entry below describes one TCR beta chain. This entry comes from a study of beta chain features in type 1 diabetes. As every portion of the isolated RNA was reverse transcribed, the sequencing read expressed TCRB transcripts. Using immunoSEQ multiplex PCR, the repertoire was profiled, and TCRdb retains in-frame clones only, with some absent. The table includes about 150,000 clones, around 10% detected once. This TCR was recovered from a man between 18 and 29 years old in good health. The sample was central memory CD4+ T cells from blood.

The CDR3, as DNA: TGTGCCAGTAGTATTTTGGGACAGGTGACCCAGTACTTC. This encodes CASSILGQVTQYF. J is TRBJ2-5 and V is TRBV19; 8 bases are shared with TRBD1. V was clipped by 3 bases and J by 7 bases; unmatched bases: 4. Germline V gene sequence: CDR1 LNHDA, CDR2 SQIVND (reference sequence). The CDR3 loop spans 13 amino acids.